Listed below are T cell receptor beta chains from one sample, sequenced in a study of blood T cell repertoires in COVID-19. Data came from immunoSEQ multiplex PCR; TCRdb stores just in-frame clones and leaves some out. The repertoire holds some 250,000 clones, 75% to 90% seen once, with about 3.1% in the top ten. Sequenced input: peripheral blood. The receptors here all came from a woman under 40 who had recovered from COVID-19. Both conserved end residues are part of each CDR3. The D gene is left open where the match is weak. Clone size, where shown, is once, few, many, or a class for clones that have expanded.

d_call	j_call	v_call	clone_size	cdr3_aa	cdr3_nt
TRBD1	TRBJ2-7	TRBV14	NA	CASSQGQGARVDEQYF	TGTGCCAGCAGCCAAGGGCAGGGGGCAAGGGTCGACGAGCAGTACTTC
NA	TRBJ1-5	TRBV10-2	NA	CASSPNSNQPQHF	TGCGCCAGCAGTCCCAATAGCAATCAGCCCCAGCATTTT
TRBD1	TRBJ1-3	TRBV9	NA	CASSETGDRNTIYF	TGTGCCAGCAGCGAGACAGGGGACCGAAACACCATATATTTT
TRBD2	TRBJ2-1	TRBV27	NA	CASAARGGSSYNEQFF	TGTGCCAGCGCAGCGCGGGGGGGTTCCTCCTACAATGAGCAGTTCTTC
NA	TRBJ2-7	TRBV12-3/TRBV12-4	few	CASSIGDTYEQYF	TGTGCCAGCAGTATCGGGGATACCTACGAGCAGTACTTC
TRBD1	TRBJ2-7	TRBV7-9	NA	CASSLTGDPLEQYF	TGTGCCAGCAGCTTAACAGGGGATCCCTTGGAGCAGTACTTC
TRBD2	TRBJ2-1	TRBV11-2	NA	CASSLGGLADYNEQFF	TGTGCCAGCAGCTTAGGGGGACTAGCGGACTACAATGAGCAGTTCTTC
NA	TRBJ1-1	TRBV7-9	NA	CASSRQDKNTEAFF	TGTGCCAGCAGCCGACAGGACAAGAACACTGAAGCTTTCTTT
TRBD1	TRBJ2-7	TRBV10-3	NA	CAISDVQGAVYEQYF	TGTGCCATCAGTGATGTGCAGGGGGCCGTGTACGAGCAGTACTTC
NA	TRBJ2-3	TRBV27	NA	CASTLTAGRGDTQYF	TGTGCCAGCACCCTGACAGCCGGACGTGGGGATACGCAGTATTTT
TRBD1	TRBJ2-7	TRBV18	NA	CASWGQHISCEQYF	TGTGCCAGCTGGGGACAGCACATTAGCTGCGAGCAGTACTTC
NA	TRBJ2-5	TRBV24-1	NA	CATRGSDFQETQYF	TGTGCCACCCGTGGTTCCGACTTCCAAGAGACCCAGTACTTC
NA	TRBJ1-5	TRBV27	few	CASSLDFYSNQPQHF	TGTGCCAGCAGTTTAGACTTCTATAGCAATCAGCCCCAGCATTTT
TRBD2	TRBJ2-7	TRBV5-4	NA	CASSPPGGNPYYEQYF	TGTGCCAGCAGCCCCCCGGGGGGTAACCCCTACTACGAGCAGTACTTC
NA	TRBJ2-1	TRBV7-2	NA	CASSLVGGGDYNEQFF	TGTGCCAGCAGCTTAGTTGGAGGGGGGGACTACAATGAGCAGTTCTTC
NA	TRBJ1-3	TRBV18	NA	CASSPPGNSGNTIYF	TGTGCCAGCTCGCCTCCGGGTAACTCTGGAAACACCATATATTTT
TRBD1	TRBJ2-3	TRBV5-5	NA	CASSPRPGQGVDTQYF	TGTGCCAGCAGCCCACGCCCGGGACAGGGGGTAGATACGCAGTATTTT
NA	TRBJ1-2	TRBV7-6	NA	CASSLNAAGGYGYTF	TGTGCCAGCAGCTTAAACGCCGCCGGGGGTTATGGCTACACCTTC
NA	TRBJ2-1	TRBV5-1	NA	CASSFDSYNEQFF	TGCGCCAGCAGCTTCGACAGCTACAATGAGCAGTTCTTC
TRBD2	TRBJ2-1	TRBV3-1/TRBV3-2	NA	CASSQQLAGGFDNEQFF	TGTGCCAGCAGCCAGCAACTTGCGGGGGGATTTGACAATGAGCAGTTCTTC
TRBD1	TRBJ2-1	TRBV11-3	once	CASSPDRGFGEQFF	TGTGCCAGCAGCCCGGACAGGGGGTTCGGTGAGCAGTTCTTC
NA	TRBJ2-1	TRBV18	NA	CASSPPQGGHNEQFF	TGTGCCAGCTCACCACCCCAGGGTGGCCACAATGAGCAGTTCTTC
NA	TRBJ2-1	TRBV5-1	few	CASSPIGVTTDEQFF	TGCGCCAGCAGCCCCATCGGGGTGACCACCGATGAGCAGTTCTTC